The sequence of this TCR beta chain was determined in a study of blood T cell repertoires in COVID-19. Profiled with immunoSEQ multiplex PCR; TCRdb holds only in-frame clones, not every one. The sample shows over 600,000 clones, about 87% of them seen only once. Sequenced sample: peripheral blood. The TCR sequence derives from a woman aged 18-29 years with acute or convalescent COVID-19.

The CDR3 sequence is CASSLWGAQRAFF. The CDR3 DNA reads as TGTGCCAGCAGCTTGTGGGGCGCCCAGAGAGCTTTCTTT. The chain carries TRBV5-5 and TRBJ1-1, with D maybe TRBD1 (5 bases). Per germline, CDR1 SGHKS and CDR2 YYEKEE (reference sequence). V lost 1 base to trimming and J lost 10 bases, with 14 bases between them. The CDR3 length is 13 residues.